This record looks at one T cell receptor (beta chain) sequence and its context. Germline V lookup: CDR1 LNHDA, CDR2 SQIVND (reference sequence). The CDR3 is made up of 19 amino acids. V was shortened by 5 bases and J by 3 bases, with 26 bases between the two germline ends. Authors' methods: Quantification of nucleated cells was approximated via reference gene primer amplification. Produced via immunoSEQ multiplex PCR; TCRdb's table is partial and in-frame only. The V and J calls and clone size are taken from that table; D and trimming were inferred from the DNA. The sample records under 150,000 clones, over 70% being singletons. These data are taken from a study of blood T cell repertoires in COVID-19. Study-level information: There were acute and convalescent COVID-19 samples, and they came from the United States, Italy and Spain. T cells, B-cell-depleted T cells, or PBMCs supplied cDNA or gDNA.

The chain has TRBV19 and TRBJ2-1, with TRBD2 as a possible D gene (6 bases). Sequencing used peripheral blood. This clonotype was obtained from a man aged 45-65 years with active or convalescent COVID-19. CDR3 amino acids: CASSVQATRLGGLYNEQFF. In nucleotides, the CDR3 is TGTGCCAGTAGTGTGCAGGCGACCCGATTGGGAGGCCTCTACAATGAGCAGTTCTTC. Full variable domain (rest looked up from reference TRBV19 and TRBJ2-1): DGGITQSPKYLFRKEGQNVTLSCEQNLNHDAMYWYRQDPGQGLRLIYYSQIVNDFQKGDIAEGYSVSREKKESFPLTVTSAQKNPTAFYLCASSVQATRLGGLYNEQFFGPGTRLTVL.